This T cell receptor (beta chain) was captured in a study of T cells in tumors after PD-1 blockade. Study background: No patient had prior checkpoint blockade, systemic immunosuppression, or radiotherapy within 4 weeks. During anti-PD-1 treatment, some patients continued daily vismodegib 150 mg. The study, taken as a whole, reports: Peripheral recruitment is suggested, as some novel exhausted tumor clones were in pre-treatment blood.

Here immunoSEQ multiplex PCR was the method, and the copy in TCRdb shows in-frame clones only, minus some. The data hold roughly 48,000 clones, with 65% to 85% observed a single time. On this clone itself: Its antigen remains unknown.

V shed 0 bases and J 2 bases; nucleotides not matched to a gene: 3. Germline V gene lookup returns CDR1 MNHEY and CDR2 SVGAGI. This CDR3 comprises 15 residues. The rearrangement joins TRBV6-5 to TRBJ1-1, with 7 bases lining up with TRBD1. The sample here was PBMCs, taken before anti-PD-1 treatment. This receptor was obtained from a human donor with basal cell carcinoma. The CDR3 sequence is CASSYSGTVNTEAFF. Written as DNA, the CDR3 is TGTGCCAGCAGTTACTCCGGGACAGTCAACACTGAAGCTTTCTTT.